This T cell receptor (beta chain) stems from a study of T cells in Graves' hyperthyroidism and ophthalmopathy. This clonotype was counted between two and nine times. The CDR3 regions of TCR beta were amplified from RNA transcripts. The HTBI primer set served for first-round RT-PCR of the TCR CDR3. One entry per CDR3 protein, called by TCRdb with MiXCR from the multiplex PCR reads. The sample consists of fewer than 850,000 distinct CDR3 sequences, 17% of them appearing once. The germline V gene has CDR1 GTSNPN and CDR2 SVGIG (reference sequence). Trimming cost V 1 base and J 7 bases, with 19 bases left between them. The CDR3 extends over 15 amino acids. Based on clinical symptoms, serum thyroxine and TRAb, thyroid ultrasound and orbital computed tomography, diagnoses were reached.

The genes are TRBV30 and TRBJ2-5, with D perhaps matching TRBD2 (5 bases). The sequenced sample was blood. This clonotype was sampled from a man aged 45 to 65 with Graves' hyperthyroidism. CDR3 sequence (DNA): TGTGCCTGGAGTGGCACCGGGGTACCCGTCGGGACCCAGTACTTC. Protein sequence: CAWSGTGVPVGTQYF.